A selection of T cell receptor beta chains follows, all from one sample in a study of preoperative IRX-2 immunotherapy in early breast cancer. TCRdb's table, derived via immunoSEQ multiplex PCR, lists solely in-frame clones and lacks some. Found here are 25,000 to 30,000 clones, over 75% of them singletons; the top ten hold over 1%. The source material was lymph node tissue, sampled after IRX-2 immunotherapy. The receptor source for this set is a human donor with breast cancer. CDR3s include the opening cysteine and the closing phenylalanine or tryptophan. The order of the fields is CDR3 DNA, CDR3 protein, V gene, J gene, clone size, D gene. The D gene is left open where the match is weak. The size entry is marked missing in some rows and otherwise reads once, few, many or a size class.

CDR3nt: TGTGCCAGCAGCCCACTCCAGGGGAGGGGGACCGGGGAGCTGTTTTTT
CDR3aa: CASSPLQGRGTGELFF
v_gene: TRBV7-2
j_gene: TRBJ2-2
abundance: NA
d_gene: NA

CDR3nt: TGTGCCACCCTGGGTGTAGGCCTGGGCCAAGAGACCCAGTACTTC
CDR3aa: CATLGVGLGQETQYF
v_gene: TRBV19
j_gene: TRBJ2-5
abundance: NA
d_gene: NA

CDR3nt: TGTGCCAGTAGTATAGTTCTAGCGGGGGGGCGAGAGACCCAGTACTTC
CDR3aa: CASSIVLAGGRETQYF
v_gene: TRBV19
j_gene: TRBJ2-5
abundance: NA
d_gene: TRBD2

CDR3nt: TGTGCCAGCAGTTATGGGCACAGGGGGCTTGGTACGCAGTATTTT
CDR3aa: CASSYGHRGLGTQYF
v_gene: TRBV6-8
j_gene: TRBJ2-3
abundance: NA
d_gene: TRBD1

CDR3nt: TGTGCCAGCAGCCAAGCAGTGGGGAATACAGATACGCAGTATTTT
CDR3aa: CASSQAVGNTDTQYF
v_gene: TRBV7-1
j_gene: TRBJ2-3
abundance: NA
d_gene: NA

CDR3nt: TGCAGCGCTAGCTACGGCTCTAACTATGGCTACACCTTC
CDR3aa: CSASYGSNYGYTF
v_gene: TRBV29-1
j_gene: TRBJ1-2
abundance: NA
d_gene: NA

CDR3nt: TGTGCCAGCAGTGTGGAGGGAACGGGCACAGATACGCAGTATTTT
CDR3aa: CASSVEGTGTDTQYF
v_gene: TRBV6-8
j_gene: TRBJ2-3
abundance: NA
d_gene: NA

CDR3nt: TGTGCCAGCAGTAACCTCGGGACAGACCTAAACTATGGCTACACCTTC
CDR3aa: CASSNLGTDLNYGYTF
v_gene: TRBV28
j_gene: TRBJ1-2
abundance: NA
d_gene: TRBD1

CDR3nt: TGCGCCAGCAGCCTCTTAGCGGGGGGTAACACCGGGGAGCTGTTTTTT
CDR3aa: CASSLLAGGNTGELFF
v_gene: TRBV5-1
j_gene: TRBJ2-2
abundance: NA
d_gene: TRBD2

CDR3nt: TGTGCCAGCTCACCTCCCAATGGCGATGAAGCTTTCTTT
CDR3aa: CASSPPNGDEAFF
v_gene: TRBV18
j_gene: TRBJ1-1
abundance: NA
d_gene: NA

CDR3nt: TGTGCCATCAGTGAGCCCGCGGGACGTACGGACTATGGCTACACCTTC
CDR3aa: CAISEPAGRTDYGYTF
v_gene: TRBV10-3
j_gene: TRBJ1-2
abundance: once
d_gene: NA

CDR3nt: TGTGCCAGCAGTTACTCGAGTTTGGGGGCTTACGAGCAGTACTTC
CDR3aa: CASSYSSLGAYEQYF
v_gene: TRBV6-8
j_gene: TRBJ2-7
abundance: NA
d_gene: NA

CDR3nt: TGTGCCAGCAGTATAACAGGGAGAGGGGAGACCCAGTACTTC
CDR3aa: CASSITGRGETQYF
v_gene: TRBV6-8
j_gene: TRBJ2-5
abundance: NA
d_gene: NA

CDR3nt: TGTGCCAGCAGCCGTGGGGCAGGCGGCTACACCTTC
CDR3aa: CASSRGAGGYTF
v_gene: TRBV28
j_gene: TRBJ1-2
abundance: NA
d_gene: NA

CDR3nt: TGTGCCACCAGCTTAATGGGGTATGGTCAGCCCCAGCATTTT
CDR3aa: CATSLMGYGQPQHF
v_gene: TRBV15
j_gene: TRBJ1-5
abundance: NA
d_gene: NA

CDR3nt: TGTGCCAGCAAACCGGGACAGGGTTATGGCTACACCTTC
CDR3aa: CASKPGQGYGYTF
v_gene: TRBV6-8
j_gene: TRBJ1-2
abundance: NA
d_gene: TRBD1

CDR3nt: TGTGCCAGCAGTTACGGGGGTGGTGGAGCTTTCTTT
CDR3aa: CASSYGGGGAFF
v_gene: TRBV6-8
j_gene: TRBJ1-1
abundance: once
d_gene: NA

CDR3nt: TGTGCCAGTAGTATAGCCCAAGGCTTAATGTCCGGGGAGCTGTTTTTT
CDR3aa: CASSIAQGLMSGELFF
v_gene: TRBV19
j_gene: TRBJ2-2
abundance: NA
d_gene: NA

CDR3nt: TGTGCCAGCAGCCGGGGACAGGAGACCTACGAGCAGTACTTC
CDR3aa: CASSRGQETYEQYF
v_gene: TRBV11-3
j_gene: TRBJ2-7
abundance: NA
d_gene: TRBD1

CDR3nt: TGCAGCGTTGAGGGGACGTCTGGAAACACCATATATTTT
CDR3aa: CSVEGTSGNTIYF
v_gene: TRBV29-1
j_gene: TRBJ1-3
abundance: NA
d_gene: NA